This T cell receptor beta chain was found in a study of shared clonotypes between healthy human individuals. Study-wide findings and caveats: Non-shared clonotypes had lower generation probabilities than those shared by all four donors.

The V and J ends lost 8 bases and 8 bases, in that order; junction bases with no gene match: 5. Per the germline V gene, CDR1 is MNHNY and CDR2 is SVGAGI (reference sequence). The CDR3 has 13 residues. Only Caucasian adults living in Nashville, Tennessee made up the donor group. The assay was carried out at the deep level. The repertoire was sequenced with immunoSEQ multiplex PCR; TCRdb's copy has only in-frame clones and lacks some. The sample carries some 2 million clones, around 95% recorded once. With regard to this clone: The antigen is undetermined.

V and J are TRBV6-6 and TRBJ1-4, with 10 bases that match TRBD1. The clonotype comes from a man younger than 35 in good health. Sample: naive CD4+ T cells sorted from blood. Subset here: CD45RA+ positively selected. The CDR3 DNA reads TGTGCCAGCTCGGGGGGACAGGGGGAAAAACTGTTTTTT. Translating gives CASSGGQGEKLFF.